The TCR beta chain described here comes from a study of beta chain features in type 1 diabetes (dated by TCRdb to between 2018 and 2020). Regarding the complete study: Mean age, gender distribution, total cell number and subset yield did not differ between patients and healthy donors. A total of about 100,000,000 sorted cells were examined across all samples, and RNA yield correlated strongly with the number of cells per subset. The study compared the TCRB repertoires of sorted circulating CD4+ T cell subsets in recently diagnosed type 1 diabetes patients with those in matched healthy donors. Whereas all 30 or so donors provided naive and central memory subsets, regulatory and stem cell-like memory subsets were isolated from just 8 patients and about 8 healthy donors.

About this clone: It has no known antigen specificity. Base qualities are not at hand, and no much larger clone is one base apart.

Broad study findings and their caveats: Because small numbers of individuals were included in the HLA sub-analyses, any influence of HLA type on TCRB rearrangement was left unresolved. Naive, central memory and regulatory TCRB repertoires appeared to be more alike among patients than among healthy donors. Type 1 diabetes patients showed a moderate but significant shortening of TCRB CDR3 length in all four CD4+ subsets. PCR may preferentially amplify shorter templates, but because patient and control samples were amplified and corrected together, any resulting skew would affect both groups equally. Sequencing cDNA rather than genomic DNA could over-represent highly expressing activated cells, although activation and CD3 levels did not differ between groups. Fewer insertions and more nucleotide deletions at VDJ recombination sites were observed in patients with type 1 diabetes, implying thymic rearrangement abnormalities.

In the germline V gene, CDR1 corresponds to SGDLS and CDR2 to YYNGEE. V was cut back by 4 bases and J by 8 bases, leaving a gap of 15 bases between them. The CDR3 runs 14 amino acids, cysteine and phenylalanine included. Just CDR3 DNA is preserved here, 42 bases in frame from base 1. The High Capacity cDNA Reverse Transcription Kit was used to reverse transcribe all of the isolated RNA, meaning that expressed TCRB transcripts were what got sequenced. Deep immunoSEQ sequencing was applied to naive, central memory and regulatory T cell samples, giving an average of around 3.8 million total reads per sample. Sorted cells were lysed in RLT buffer and RNA was extracted with DNase-treated RNeasy Micro or Mini kits, depending on cell number. To prevent cross-contamination, each cell subset was processed individually, whereas patient and healthy donor samples were processed jointly. The immunoSEQ multiplex PCR was used to amplify TCRB sequences from cDNA, generating 87-bp fragments that spanned the CDR3 region. The amplicons were sequenced using the Illumina HiSeq platform. The original methods were these. PCR bias was computationally corrected using synthetic template baselines, reads within Hamming distance 2 were collapsed, and singletons that could not be merged were discarded. Reads were aligned against IMGT to assign V, D and J genes, CDR3 length and insertions or deletions at six rearrangement sites. Within each subset, clonotype counts were normalized to the number of sorted cells before true diversity and Gini coefficients were calculated with the tcR R package. Repertoire sharing was quantified using the overlap coefficient calculated on TCRB nucleotide sequences. This is the immuneACCESS table as TCRdb keeps it, with only in-frame sequences that have V and J called. A part of the clones is gone; compared with another copy, unresolved V genes explain less than half, and the rest is unexplained. The V and J calls and clone size are taken from that table; D and trimming were inferred from the DNA. Counted in this sample were roughly 150,000 clones; roughly 8% of them appeared once. Of the sample, around 0.5% falls within the top ten clones.

Each donor gave one peripheral blood draw, averaging approximately 0.11 L, which was collected into heparinised tubes. Naive, central memory, regulatory and stem cell-like memory CD4+ T cells were sorted on a BD FACSAria II using a panel including CD45RO, CCR7, CD25, CD127, CD95 and CD27. Every sorted population had a purity above 95%. Right away, PBMCs were isolated by Lymphoprep density gradient centrifugation and were stained directly, with no culture step. So that batch effects would be minimized, each experiment stained and sorted samples in pairs, pairing one healthy donor with one patient. The source material was central memory CD4+ T cells from blood. This sequence uses TRBV9 and TRBJ1-4; tentative D gene TRBD1, with 6 bases matching. The clonotype comes from a young man with type 1 diabetes. The sequenced DNA: TGTGCCAGCAGCCCAGGACAGCAGCGCGAAAAACTGTTTTTT. Its product reads: CASSPGQQREKLFF.